What follows describes a single T cell receptor (beta chain). Assay execution took place at the deep level. Measured with immunoSEQ multiplex PCR; TCRdb has only the in-frame clones, and not every one. The sample contains nearly 2 million clones, about 95% of which appear only once. This sample was taken from a study of shared clonotypes between healthy human individuals. Background on the study: A couple of female and three male donors aged 18 to 49 were enrolled. Each donor had three CD4 naive, three CD4 memory, two CD8 naive and one CD8 memory plate.

Terminally differentiated effector memory CD45RA+ cells were excluded by CCR7 positive selection of CD45RO-negative cells. All donors were healthy HIV-negative adults lacking recent acute infections or vaccinations. The clonotype was recovered from a man younger than 30 in good health. Sequenced sample: naive CD8+ T cells sorted from blood.

CDR3 nucleotides: TGTGCCAGCACGCTCCCCGGGACTACCCACAATGAGCAGTTCTTC. Residues: CASTLPGTTHNEQFF. The chain has TRBV6-6 and TRBJ2-1; 7 positions match TRBD2. Germline assignment: CDR1 MNHNY and CDR2 SVGAGI (reference sequence). The CDR3 contains 15 residues. J was trimmed by 5 bases and V by 7 bases; bases with no gene match: 11.